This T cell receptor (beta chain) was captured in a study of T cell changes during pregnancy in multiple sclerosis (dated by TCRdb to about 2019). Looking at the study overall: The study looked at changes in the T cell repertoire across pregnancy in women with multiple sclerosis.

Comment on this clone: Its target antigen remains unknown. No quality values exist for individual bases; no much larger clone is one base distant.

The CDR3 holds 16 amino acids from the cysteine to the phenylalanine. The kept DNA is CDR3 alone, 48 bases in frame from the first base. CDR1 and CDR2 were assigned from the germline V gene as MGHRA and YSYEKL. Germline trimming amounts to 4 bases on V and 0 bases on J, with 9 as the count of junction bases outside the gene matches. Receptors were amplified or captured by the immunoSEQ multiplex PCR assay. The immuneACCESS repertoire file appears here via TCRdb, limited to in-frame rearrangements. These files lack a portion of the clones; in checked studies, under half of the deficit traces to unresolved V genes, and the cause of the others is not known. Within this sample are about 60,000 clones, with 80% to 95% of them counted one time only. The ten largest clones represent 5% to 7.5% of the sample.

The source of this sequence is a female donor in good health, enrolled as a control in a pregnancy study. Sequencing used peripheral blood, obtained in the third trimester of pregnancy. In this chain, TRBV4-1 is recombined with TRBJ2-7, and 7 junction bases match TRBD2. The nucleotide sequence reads TGCGCCAGCAGCCCAGGTCGCGGGGGACTCTCCTACGAGCAGTACTTC. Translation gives CASSPGRGGLSYEQYF.